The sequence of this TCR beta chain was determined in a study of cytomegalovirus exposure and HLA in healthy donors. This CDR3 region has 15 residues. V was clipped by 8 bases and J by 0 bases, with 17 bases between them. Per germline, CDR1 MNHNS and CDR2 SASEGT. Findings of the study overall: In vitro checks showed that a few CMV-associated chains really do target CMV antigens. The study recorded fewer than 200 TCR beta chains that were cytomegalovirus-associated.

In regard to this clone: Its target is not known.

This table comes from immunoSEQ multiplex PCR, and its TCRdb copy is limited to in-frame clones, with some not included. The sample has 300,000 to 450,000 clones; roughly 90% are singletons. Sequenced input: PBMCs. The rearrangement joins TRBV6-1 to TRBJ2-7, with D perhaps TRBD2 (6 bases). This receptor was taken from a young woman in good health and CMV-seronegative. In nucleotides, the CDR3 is TGTGCCAGCCCGGGGGACCGTCCCTACTCCTACGAGCAGTACTTC. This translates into CASPGDRPYSYEQYF.